The 9 T cell receptor beta chains below come from one sample, sequenced in a study of CXCR3-negative and CXCR3-positive naive CD8 T cells. The antigens these receptors bind are not known. Whole-study findings and limits: Higher TRB CDR3 hydrophobicity marked CXCR3-positive naive cells relative to CXCR3-negative naive cells.

The authors made the TRB cDNA libraries by 5' RACE using UMI labels. TCRdb re-called the 5' RACE reads; one entry per CDR3 protein, DNA not given. The ten most abundant clones cover 4% to 5.5% of a sample with 60,000 to 65,000 distinct CDR3 sequences. The sample comprised naive CXCR3+ CD8+ T cells from blood. Subset of the sample: CD45RO-CCR7+CD27+CD95- naive CD8+ T cells expressing CXCR3 (TNR3+). These receptor sequences come from a human donor in good health. Some clones in this sample may be carry-over from other donors' samples.

This chain connects TRBV28 to TRBJ2-5; absent DNA, TCRdb's TRBD1 call cannot be checked. Looked up from germline, CDR1 is MDHEN and CDR2 is SYDVKM. This CDR3 is built from 15 residues. CDR3 loop: CASSLWTGPEETQYF.

The chain employs TRBV6-4 and TRBJ2-1; TCRdb reports TRBD2, a call that lacks DNA to check it against. Germline values: CDR1 MRHNA, CDR2 SNTAGT. The CDR3 runs to 16 residues. The CDR3 region is CASSDQASGGANEQFF.

V gene TRBV7-9 combines with J gene TRBJ2-3; as DNA is missing, the TRBD1 call by TCRdb cannot be tested. Germline lookup yields CDR1 SEHNR and CDR2 FQNEAQ (reference sequence). The CDR3 extends over 17 amino acids. The CDR3 reads CASSSFLRQGFPDTQYF.

The V call is TRBV7-2, the J call TRBJ2-7. CDR3 size: 13 residues. Germline V gives CDR1 SGHTA, CDR2 FQGNSA. The CDR3 sequence is CASSLSPSYEQYF.

The chain links TRBV29-1 to TRBJ2-7; TCRdb selects TRBD1, and the lack of DNA leaves this call unchecked. Germline assignment: CDR1 SQVTM and CDR2 ANQGSEA. The CDR3 is 12 amino acids. The CDR3 loop is CSVGGMAYEQYF.

The CDR3 here is CSVEETGLGSYEQYF. The chain combines TRBV29-1 with TRBJ2-7; TCRdb selects TRBD2, and the lack of DNA leaves this call unchecked. Germline CDR1 SQVTM, CDR2 ANQGSEA. The CDR3 sequence is 15 residues long.

The gene calls are TRBV28 and TRBJ1-5. CDR3 length equals 14 residues. Germline-derived CDR1 and CDR2 are MDHEN and SYDVKM. The CDR3 loop reads CASSRRSSNQPQHF. Full variable domain (rest looked up from reference TRBV28 and TRBJ1-5): DVKVTQSSRYLVKRTGEKVFLECVQDMDHENMFWYRQDPGLGLRLIYFSYDVKMKEKGDIPEGYSVSREKKERFSLILESASTNQTSMYLCASSRRSSNQPQHFGDGTRLSIL.

The rearrangement joins TRBV19 to TRBJ2-1; the TCRdb call, TRBD2, lacks DNA for checking. This CDR3 comprises 14 residues. Germline V gene lookup returns CDR1 LNHDA and CDR2 SQIVND (reference sequence). The CDR3 is CASSLGRLYNEQFF.

V usage is TRBV9 and J usage is TRBJ1-1; the D gene TCRdb calls, TRBD1, cannot be checked with no DNA. Germline V gene sequence: CDR1 SGDLS, CDR2 YYNGEE. There are 13 residues in the CDR3. CDR3 sequence: CASSVRPGTEAFF.